This T cell receptor beta chain stems from a study of identical twins. This clonotype has more than one count but fewer than ten. TCRdb ran MiXCR on the 5' RACE reads and lists one entry per CDR3 protein. The sample includes 750,000 to 950,000 distinct CDR3 sequences, 9% to 15% seen only once; the top ten take around 1.5%. CDR3 length: 15 amino acids. V was pared by 6 bases and J by 0 bases, with 11 bases between. This sample was also put to use in a study of yellow fever vaccine responses in identical twins.

The specimen sequenced was PBMCs. The chain employs TRBV12-3 or TRBV12-4 and TRBJ1-4; the D gene is possibly TRBD1 (5 bases). The origin of this receptor is a woman younger than 30 in good health. The CDR3 is CASRGTLATNEKLFF. The CDR3 nucleotides are TGTGCCAGCAGGGGGACGCTTGCAACTAATGAAAAACTGTTTTTT.